The 28 T cell receptor beta chains in this list originate from one sample, sequenced in a study of blood T cell repertoires in COVID-19. Method: immunoSEQ multiplex PCR; TCRdb's copy keeps in-frame clones and lacks some. The sample records 150,000 to 170,000 clones, about four fifths being singletons. Specimen: peripheral blood. These receptors were taken from a woman between 55 and 75 years old with acute or convalescent COVID-19.

The chain couples TRBV7-3 to TRBJ2-1; TRBD1 aligns across 7 bases. Germline V gene sequence: CDR1 SGHTA, CDR2 FQGTGA. Trimming cost V 2 bases and J 3 bases; bases outside gene matches: 10. The CDR3 extends over 17 amino acids. The CDR3 DNA reads TGTGCCAGCAGCTTACGCCCGACAGGGAGTCTCTACAATGAGCAGTTCTTC. This gives the protein CASSLRPTGSLYNEQFF.

CDR3 region: CASRKWLGGEETQYF. The CDR3 DNA reads TGTGCCAGCAGAAAATGGTTGGGGGGAGAAGAGACCCAGTACTTC. This chain joins TRBV7-6 and TRBJ2-5; a weak D match, TRBD2 (6 bases). Deletions cut 6 bases from V and 3 bases from J, with 17 bases between. Germline V CDR1 and CDR2: SGHVS, FNYEAQ. The CDR3 contains 15 residues.

The chain couples TRBV6-7 to TRBJ1-2; 8 nucleotides match TRBD1. TRBV6-7 is labeled an ORF, and its function is uncertain. The CDR3 consists of 17 residues. With 2 bases clipped from V and 2 bases from J, the junction kept 10 bases outside the gene matches. The CDR3 coding sequence is TGTGCCAGCAGTTACCCGACAGGGGAAACCTTAAACTATGGCTACACCTTC. Translating it yields CASSYPTGETLNYGYTF.

This chain connects TRBV5-1 to TRBJ1-4, with D perhaps TRBD1 (6 bases). Looked up from germline, CDR1 is SGHRS and CDR2 is YFSETQ. The CDR3 consists of 15 residues. Trimming cost V 3 bases and J 3 bases, with 12 bases left between them. The CDR3 coding sequence is TGCGCCAGCAGCTCCCAACAGGGACCTAATGAAAAACTGTTTTTT. Its translation is CASSSQQGPNEKLFF.

This rearrangement joins TRBV30 to TRBJ1-2, with a possible D match to TRBD1 (5 bases). The length of the CDR3 is 14 residues. Looked up from germline, CDR1 is GTSNPN and CDR2 is SVGIG (reference sequence). V was trimmed by 5 bases and J by 2 bases, leaving 15 bases between them. CDR3: CAWRGTPRNYGYTF. The DNA of the CDR3 is TGTGCCTGGCGCGGGACTCCGCGGAACTATGGCTACACCTTC.

This clone was detected once. J is TRBJ1-5 and V is TRBV9; D is undetermined. V was pared by 0 bases and J by 4 bases, with 8 bases between. Germline V CDR1 and CDR2: SGDLS, YYNGEE. CDR3 length: 14 amino acids. The CDR3 is CASSVDAGNQPQHF. The CDR3 coding sequence is TGTGCCAGCAGCGTAGATGCGGGGAATCAGCCCCAGCATTTT.

This clone was seen only once. The chain is built from TRBV18 and TRBJ2-7, with 8 bases lining up with TRBD2. J gave up 7 bases and V 6 bases, and 11 bases lay outside the gene matches. CDR3 size: 14 residues. Germline V gene sequence: CDR1 KGHSH, CDR2 LQKENI. The CDR3 protein is CASSLSGATGEQYF. CDR3 sequence (DNA): TGTGCCAGCTCCCTTAGCGGGGCCACTGGGGAGCAGTACTTC. The complete variable domain, with remaining parts taken from reference TRBV18 and TRBJ2-7, reads NAGVMQNPRHLVRRRGQEARLRCSPMKGHSHVYWYRQLPEEGLKFMVYLQKENIIDESGMPKERFSAEFPKEGPSILRIQQVVRGDSAAYFCASSLSGATGEQYFGPGTRLTVT.

The chain has TRBV5-5 and TRBJ2-7, with D possibly matching TRBD2 (6 bases). The CDR3 length is 9 residues. Germline V CDR1 and CDR2: SGHKS, YYEKEE (reference sequence). The CDR3 spells CASSSRDSV. CDR3 in DNA: TGTGCCAGCAGCTCCCGGGACTCCGTC.

The chain couples TRBV5-1 to TRBJ1-4, with TRBD1 as a possible D gene (6 bases). The V end lost 4 bases, the J end lost 7 bases, and 20 bases lay between the germline ends. CDR1 and CDR2 from the germline V gene are SGHRS and YFSETQ. The CDR3 has 16 amino acids. The DNA of the CDR3 is TGCGCCAGCAGCCTACACCTGGGGGCAGTCGGTGAAAAACTGTTTTTT. Amino acids: CASSLHLGAVGEKLFF.

V is TRBV14 and J is TRBJ1-5, with D possibly matching TRBD1 (6 bases). V shed 2 bases and J shed 11 bases, with 13 bases lying between them. The CDR3 covers 13 residues. The germline CDR1 and CDR2 sequences are SGHDN and FVKESK. The CDR3: CASSQTTGSTQHF. The CDR3 bases are TGTGCCAGCAGCCAAACCACAGGGAGCACCCAGCATTTT.

The chain joins TRBV10-3 to TRBJ1-2; D unresolved. The length of the CDR3 is 14 residues. The ends were cut back, 8 bases at V and 3 bases at J, with 16 bases in the middle. Germline V gene sequence: CDR1 ENHRY, CDR2 SYGVKD. The CDR3 here is CAIRPSGSDYGYTF. As DNA, the CDR3 is TGTGCCATCCGACCCTCCGGCAGCGACTATGGCTACACCTTC.

This chain uses TRBV19 with TRBJ1-1, with 9 bases matching TRBD1. CDR1 and CDR2 (germline): LNHDA, SQIVND (reference sequence). The CDR3 consists of 15 residues. The junction had 13 bases not matched to a gene; V was cut back by 8 bases and J by 6 bases. In DNA, the CDR3 is TGTGCCAGTTTATCGGGACAGGGTCCTTCTGCTGAAGCTTTCTTT. Translating it yields CASLSGQGPSAEAFF.

This chain connects TRBV27 to TRBJ1-5, with no clear D. CDR3 length: 14 amino acids. The germline V gene has CDR1 MNHEY and CDR2 SMNVEV (reference sequence). Between the trimmed V and J ends, which lost 0 bases and 4 bases, there was a span of 7 bases. CDR3 amino acids: CASSLSRGNQPQHF. The CDR3 DNA sequence: TGTGCCAGCAGTTTATCCAGAGGAAATCAGCCCCAGCATTTT.

The chain employs TRBV4-1 and TRBJ1-3, with D unclear. The V end was cut by 1 base, the J end by 0 bases, with 13 bases between. The CDR3 loop spans 17 amino acids. Germline V gene data show CDR1 as MGHRA and CDR2 as YSYEKL. CDR3 loop: CASSQVNIQFSGNTIYF. The CDR3 nucleotides are TGCGCCAGCAGCCAAGTTAATATTCAGTTCTCTGGAAACACCATATATTTT.

The gene calls are TRBV6-6 and TRBJ1-1, with 10 positions matching TRBD1. CDR3 length: 15 residues. The ends lost 7 bases at V and 11 bases at J; junction bases unmatched: 16. Germline V gene data show CDR1 as MNHNY and CDR2 as SVGAGI (reference sequence). CDR3 sequence: CASTTKGQGGGEAFF. CDR3 bases: TGTGCCAGCACCACCAAAGGACAGGGGGGCGGTGAGGCTTTCTTT.

A few counts support this clone. The chain carries TRBV5-1 and TRBJ2-1; 12 nucleotides match TRBD1. Unmatched junction bases numbered 8, after V lost 4 bases and J lost 0 bases. CDR3 length equals 18 residues. Germline V CDR1 and CDR2: SGHRS, YFSETQ. The CDR3 bases are TGCGCCAGCAGCCCGGCGGGACAGGGGGCTAACTCCTACAATGAGCAGTTCTTC. This translates into CASSPAGQGANSYNEQFF.

The chain combines TRBV5-1 with TRBJ1-6, with TRBD1 matching 7 bases. The V gene's germline CDR1 is SGHRS and CDR2 YFSETQ. J gave up 8 bases and V 4 bases, and 6 bases lay outside the gene matches. The CDR3 is made up of 14 amino acids. This CDR3 reads CASSNGQADSPLHF. The CDR3 nucleotides read TGCGCCAGCAGCAACGGACAGGCCGATTCACCCCTCCACTTT.

This chain uses TRBV14 with TRBJ1-1, with no clear D. Germline V CDR1 and CDR2: SGHDN, FVKESK. Trimming cost V 6 bases and J 1 base, with 12 bases left between them. This CDR3 is 14 amino acids long. The DNA of the CDR3 is TGTGCCAGCAGTTACGGACTGAGGAACACTGAAGCTTTCTTT. The encoded protein is CASSYGLRNTEAFF.

As concerns this clone: This same CDR3 is encoded by further DNA sequences in the sample. V and J are TRBV6-5 and TRBJ1-5; D uncertain. V shed 6 bases and J shed 1 base, with 10 bases lying between them. The CDR3 is made up of 14 amino acids. Germline V gene sequence: CDR1 MNHEY, CDR2 SVGAGI. The CDR3 DNA is TGTGCCAGCAGCCAGACGGGAAGCAATCAGCCCCAGCATTTT. Translated: CASSQTGSNQPQHF.

The rearrangement uses TRBV11-2 and TRBJ2-1; possibly TRBD2 for D (7 bases). The germline gives CDR1 SGHAT, CDR2 FQNNGV. V was pared by 4 bases and J by 3 bases, with 19 bases between. The CDR3 is 17 amino acids. The CDR3 loop is CASSSRGGQGHYNEQFF. The DNA for the CDR3 is TGTGCCAGCAGCTCGAGGGGGGGCCAAGGTCACTACAATGAGCAGTTCTTC.

Written as DNA, the CDR3 is TGTGCCATCTCGAGGGGGCTAGCGGGACCTTACAATGAGCAGTTCTTC. Its protein is CAISRGLAGPYNEQFF. The chain links TRBV10-3 to TRBJ2-1, with TRBD2 matching over 9 bases. V shed 8 bases and J 4 bases; nucleotides not matched to a gene: 12. This CDR3 spans 16 amino acids. Germline CDR1 is ENHRY and CDR2 is SYGVKD.

The chain is built from TRBV5-1 and TRBJ2-7; 14 bases match TRBD2. CDR1 is SGHRS and CDR2 is YFSETQ in the germline V gene. The V segment lost 4 bases and the J segment 6 bases; nucleotides outside the gene matches: 6. The length of the CDR3 is 15 residues. In nucleotides, the CDR3 is TGCGCCAGCAGCCTGGGGACTAGCGGGGGTTCCGAGCAGTACTTC. This codes for CASSLGTSGGSEQYF. Based on the CDR3 plus reference TRBV5-1 and TRBJ2-7, the full variable domain is KAGVTQTPRYLIKTRGQQVTLSCSPISGHRSVSWYQQTPGQGLQFLFEYFSETQRNKGNFPGRFSGRQFSNSRSEMNVSTLELGDSALYLCASSLGTSGGSEQYFGPGTRLTVT.

The chain links TRBV27 to TRBJ2-1; the D gene is possibly TRBD1 (6 bases). The germline V and J ends were trimmed by 6 bases and 0 bases, with 9 bases remaining between them. CDR3 length equals 14 residues. CDR1 and CDR2 (germline): MNHEY, SMNVEV (reference sequence). The CDR3 region is CASSGQNSYNEQFF. The DNA for the CDR3 is TGTGCCAGCAGCGGACAGAACTCCTACAATGAGCAGTTCTTC.

The chain has TRBV27 and TRBJ2-5, with a weak D call TRBD2 (6 bases). Trimming cost V 5 bases and J 7 bases, with 17 bases left between them. This CDR3 has 14 amino acids. The germline CDR1 and CDR2 sequences are MNHEY and SMNVEV (reference sequence). CDR3 DNA sequence: TGTGCCAGCAGTCGACGGGGACTCGACGGGACCCAGTACTTC. Its protein product is CASSRRGLDGTQYF.

Here the CDR3 reads CASSLAGGLETQYF. The CDR3 DNA sequence: TGTGCCAGCAGTTTGGCGGGGGGGCTTGAGACCCAGTACTTC. V and J are TRBV28 and TRBJ2-5, with 9 bases identical to TRBD2. J gave up 5 bases and V 3 bases, and 4 bases lay outside the gene matches. CDR1 and CDR2 from the germline V gene are MDHEN and SYDVKM. CDR3 length equals 14 residues.

This clone was seen only once. The rearrangement joins TRBV2 to TRBJ1-3; D is unclear. Trimming cost V 6 bases and J 4 bases, with 16 bases left between them. This CDR3 comprises 15 residues. In germline, CDR1 is SNHLY, CDR2 FYNNEI. The CDR3 region has the DNA TGTGCCAGCAGATCCAGCGGGAGGGTCGGAAACACCATATATTTT. Translation: CASRSSGRVGNTIYF.

The gene calls are TRBV4-1 and TRBJ1-5, with TRBD1 matching 9 bases. Germline V gene data show CDR1 as MGHRA and CDR2 as YSYEKL. Trimming removed 0 bases from V and 3 bases from J; junction bases left unmatched: 3. CDR3 length: 16 residues. The CDR3 here is CASSQDNRGLNQPQHF. For the CDR3, the DNA is TGCGCCAGCAGCCAAGATAACAGGGGGCTCAATCAGCCCCAGCATTTT.

The chain joins TRBV27 to TRBJ2-7; D is perhaps TRBD2 (6 bases). Germline CDR1 is MNHEY and CDR2 is SMNVEV (reference sequence). The CDR3 runs to 16 residues. With 0 bases removed from V and 0 bases from J, the gap between germline ends came to 12 bases. In nucleotides, the CDR3 is TGTGCCAGCAGTTTATCCAAGGCGGGACGCTCCTACGAGCAGTACGTC. The encoded protein is CASSLSKAGRSYEQYV.